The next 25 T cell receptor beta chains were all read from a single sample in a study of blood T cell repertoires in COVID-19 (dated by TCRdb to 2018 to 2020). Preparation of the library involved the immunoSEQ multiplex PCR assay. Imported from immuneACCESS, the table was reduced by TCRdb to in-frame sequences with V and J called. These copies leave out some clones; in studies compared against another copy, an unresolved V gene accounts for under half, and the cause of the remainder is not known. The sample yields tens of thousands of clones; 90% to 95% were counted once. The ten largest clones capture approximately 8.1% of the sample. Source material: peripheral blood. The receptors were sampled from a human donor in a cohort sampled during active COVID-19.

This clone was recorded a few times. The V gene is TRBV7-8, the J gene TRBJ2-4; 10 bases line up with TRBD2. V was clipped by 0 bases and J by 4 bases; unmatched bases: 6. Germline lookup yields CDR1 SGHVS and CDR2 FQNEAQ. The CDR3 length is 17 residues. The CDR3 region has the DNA TGTGCCAGCAGCTTAGCGCTAGCGGGGGTCCTAAAAAACATTCAGTACTTC. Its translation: CASSLALAGVLKNIQYF.

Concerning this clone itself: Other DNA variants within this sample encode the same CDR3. The CDR3 protein is CASSEHIGRGLGGYTF. For the CDR3, the DNA is TGTGCCAGCAGTGAACACATCGGCAGGGGGCTAGGTGGCTACACCTTC. The chain employs TRBV6-1 and TRBJ1-2, with 8 bases aligning to TRBD1. Germline-derived CDR1 and CDR2 are MNHNS and SASEGT. The trim removed 2 bases at V and 7 bases at J, leaving 12 bases unmatched. CDR3 size: 16 residues.

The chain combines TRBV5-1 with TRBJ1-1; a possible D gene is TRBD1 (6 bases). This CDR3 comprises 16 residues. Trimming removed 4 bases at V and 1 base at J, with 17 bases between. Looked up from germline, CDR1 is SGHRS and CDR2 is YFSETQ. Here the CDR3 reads CASSRGAVTGNTEAFF. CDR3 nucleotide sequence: TGCGCCAGCAGCCGAGGGGCGGTGACAGGGAACACTGAAGCTTTCTTT.

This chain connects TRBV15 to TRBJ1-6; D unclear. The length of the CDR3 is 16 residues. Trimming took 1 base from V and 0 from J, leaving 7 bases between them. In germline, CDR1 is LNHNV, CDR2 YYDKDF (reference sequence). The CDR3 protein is CATSRGGISYNSPLHF. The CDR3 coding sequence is TGTGCCACCAGCAGAGGCGGAATCTCCTATAATTCACCCCTCCACTTT.

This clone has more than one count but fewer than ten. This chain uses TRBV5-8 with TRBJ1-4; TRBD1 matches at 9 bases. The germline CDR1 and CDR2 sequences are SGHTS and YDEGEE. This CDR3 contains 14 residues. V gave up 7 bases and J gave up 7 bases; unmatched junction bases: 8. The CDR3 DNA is TGTGCCAGCGCCATGACAGGGGGTCCTGAAAAACTGTTTTTT. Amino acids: CASAMTGGPEKLFF. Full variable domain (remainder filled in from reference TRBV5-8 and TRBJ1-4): EAGVTQSPTHLIKTRGQQATLRCSPISGHTSVYWYQQALGLGLQFLLWYDEGEERNRGNFPPRFSGRQFPNYSSELNVNALELEDSALYLCASAMTGGPEKLFFGSGTQLSVL.

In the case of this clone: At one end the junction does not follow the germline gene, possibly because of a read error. This CDR3 reads CASSLTRLENEQFF. In nucleotides, the CDR3 is TGTGCTAGCAGCCTCACTAGGCTCGAAAATGAGCAGTTCTTC. This chain joins TRBV7-7 and TRBJ2-1; D might be TRBD2 (5 bases). CDR1 SSHAT and CDR2 FNYEAQ come from the germline V gene (reference sequence). CDR3 length: 14 amino acids.

The CDR3 protein is CASSLAGGREQYF. The CDR3 DNA follows: TGTGCCAGCAGCTTGGCCGGGGGGCGCGAGCAGTACTTC. The chain has TRBV5-5 and TRBJ2-7; D may be TRBD2 (7 bases). The CDR3 covers 13 residues. The germline gives CDR1 SGHKS, CDR2 YYEKEE (reference sequence). Between the trimmed V and J ends, which lost 0 bases and 6 bases, there was a span of 10 bases. The full variable domain, its missing parts supplied by reference TRBV5-5 and TRBJ2-7, is DAGVTQSPTHLIKTRGQQVTLRCSPISGHKSVSWYQQVLGQGPQFIFQYYEKEERGRGNFPDRFSARQFPNYSSELNVNALLLGDSALYLCASSLAGGREQYFGPGTRLTVT.

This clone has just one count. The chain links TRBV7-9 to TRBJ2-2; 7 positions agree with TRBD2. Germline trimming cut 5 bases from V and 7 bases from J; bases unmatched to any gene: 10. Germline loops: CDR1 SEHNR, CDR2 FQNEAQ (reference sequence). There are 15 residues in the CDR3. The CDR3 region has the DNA TGTGCCAGCAGCCCTAGGGGAGGGGACGGCGGGGAGCTGTTTTTT. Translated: CASSPRGGDGGELFF.

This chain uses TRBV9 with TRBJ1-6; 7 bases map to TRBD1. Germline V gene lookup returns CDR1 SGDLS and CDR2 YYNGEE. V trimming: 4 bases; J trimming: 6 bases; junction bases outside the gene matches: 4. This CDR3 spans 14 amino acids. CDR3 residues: CASSLRQGNSPLHF. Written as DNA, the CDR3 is TGTGCCAGCAGCCTTCGACAGGGTAATTCACCCCTCCACTTT.

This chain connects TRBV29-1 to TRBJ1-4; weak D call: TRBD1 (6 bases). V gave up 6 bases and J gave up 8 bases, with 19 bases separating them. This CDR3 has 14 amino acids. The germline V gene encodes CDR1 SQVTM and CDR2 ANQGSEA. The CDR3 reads CSVGTGRGIEKLFF. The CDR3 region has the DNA TGCAGCGTGGGGACGGGCAGGGGTATCGAAAAACTGTTTTTT.

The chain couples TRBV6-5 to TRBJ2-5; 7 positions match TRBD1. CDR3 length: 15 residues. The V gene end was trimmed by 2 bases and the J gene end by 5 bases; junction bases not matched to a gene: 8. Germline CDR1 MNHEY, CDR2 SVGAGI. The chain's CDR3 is CASSYIRQGRETQYF. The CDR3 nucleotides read TGTGCCAGCAGTTACATCCGACAGGGTAGGGAGACCCAGTACTTC.

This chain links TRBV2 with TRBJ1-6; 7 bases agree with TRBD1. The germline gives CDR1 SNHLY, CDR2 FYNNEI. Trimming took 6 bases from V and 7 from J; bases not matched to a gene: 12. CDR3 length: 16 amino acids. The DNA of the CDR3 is TGTGCCAGCAGCAAGGGTAAGGGACAGCCCAATTCACCCCTCCACTTT. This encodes CASSKGKGQPNSPLHF.

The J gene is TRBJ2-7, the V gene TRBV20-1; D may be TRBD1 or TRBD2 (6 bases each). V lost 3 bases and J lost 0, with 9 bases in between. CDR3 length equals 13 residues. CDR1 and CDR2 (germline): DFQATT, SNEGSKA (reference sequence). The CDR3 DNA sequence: TGCAGTGCTAGTGGGGGGCCCTCCTACGAGCAGTACTTC. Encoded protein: CSASGGPSYEQYF.

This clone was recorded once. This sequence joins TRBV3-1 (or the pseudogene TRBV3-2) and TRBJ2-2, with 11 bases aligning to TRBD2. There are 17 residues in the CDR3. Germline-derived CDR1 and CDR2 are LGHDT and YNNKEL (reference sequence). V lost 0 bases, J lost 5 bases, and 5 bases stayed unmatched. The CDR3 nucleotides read TGTGCCAGCAGCCAAGAAAGCCTAGCGGGGGGAACCGGGGAGCTGTTTTTT. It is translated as CASSQESLAGGTGELFF.

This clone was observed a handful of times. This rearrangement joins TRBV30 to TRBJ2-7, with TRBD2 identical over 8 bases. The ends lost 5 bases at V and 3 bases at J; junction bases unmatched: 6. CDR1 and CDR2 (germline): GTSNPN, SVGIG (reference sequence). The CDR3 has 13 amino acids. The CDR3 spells CAWAGGFNYEQYF. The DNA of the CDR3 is TGTGCCTGGGCGGGGGGCTTCAACTACGAGCAGTACTTC.

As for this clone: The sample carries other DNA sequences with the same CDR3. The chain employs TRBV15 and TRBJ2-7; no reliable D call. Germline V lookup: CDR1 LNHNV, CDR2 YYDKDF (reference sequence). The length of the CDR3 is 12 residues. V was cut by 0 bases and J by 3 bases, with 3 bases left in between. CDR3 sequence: CATSRDGYEQYF. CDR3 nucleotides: TGTGCCACCAGCAGAGACGGCTACGAGCAGTACTTC. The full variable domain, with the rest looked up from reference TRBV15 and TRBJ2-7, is DAMVIQNPRYQVTQFGKPVTLSCSQTLNHNVMYWYQQKSSQAPKLLFHYYDKDFNNEADTPDNFQSRRPNTSFCFLDIRSPGLGDTAMYLCATSRDGYEQYFGPGTRLTVT.

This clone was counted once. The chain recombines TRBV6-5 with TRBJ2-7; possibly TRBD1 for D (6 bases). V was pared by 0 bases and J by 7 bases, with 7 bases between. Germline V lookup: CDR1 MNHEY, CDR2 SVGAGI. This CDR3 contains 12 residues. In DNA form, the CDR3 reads TGTGCCAGCAGTTACTCGACAGGAGAGCAGTACTTC. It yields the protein CASSYSTGEQYF.

This chain's CDR3 is CASSPRLGPAGEQYF. CDR3 DNA sequence: TGTGCCAGCAGTCCCCGGTTAGGGCCAGCGGGGGAGCAGTACTTC. The chain uses TRBV28 and TRBJ2-7; 7 nucleotides match TRBD2. V shed 5 bases, J shed 7 bases, and the junction held 14 bases outside the gene matches. Germline V gives CDR1 MDHEN, CDR2 SYDVKM. There are 15 residues in the CDR3.

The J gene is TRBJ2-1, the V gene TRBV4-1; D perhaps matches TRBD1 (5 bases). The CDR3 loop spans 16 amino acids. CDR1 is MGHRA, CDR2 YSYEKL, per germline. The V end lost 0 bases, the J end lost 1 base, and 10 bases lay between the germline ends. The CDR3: CASSQDSKGSYNEQFF. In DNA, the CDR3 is TGCGCCAGCAGCCAAGATTCTAAGGGGTCCTACAATGAGCAGTTCTTC.

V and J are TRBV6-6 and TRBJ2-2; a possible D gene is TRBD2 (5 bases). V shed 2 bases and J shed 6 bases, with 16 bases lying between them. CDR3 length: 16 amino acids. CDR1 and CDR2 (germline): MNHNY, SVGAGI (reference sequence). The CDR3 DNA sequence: TGTGCCAGCAGTTACACGGGGTTGGAGGAGGCCGGGGAGCTGTTTTTT. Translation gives CASSYTGLEEAGELFF.

The CDR3 loop is CASSLGQKNEKLFF. DNA for the CDR3: TGTGCCAGCAGCTTGGGACAGAAGAATGAAAAACTGTTTTTT. The chain links TRBV5-4 to TRBJ1-4; possibly TRBD1 for D (5 bases). The V end lost 0 bases, the J end lost 5 bases, and 8 bases lay between the germline ends. Germline loops: CDR1 SGHNT, CDR2 YYREEE (reference sequence). CDR3 size: 14 residues.

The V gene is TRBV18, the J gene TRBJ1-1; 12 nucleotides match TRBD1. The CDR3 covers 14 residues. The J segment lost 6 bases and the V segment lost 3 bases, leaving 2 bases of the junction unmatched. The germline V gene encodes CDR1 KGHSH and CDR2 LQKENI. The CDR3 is CASSPGQGAAEAFF. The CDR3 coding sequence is TGTGCCAGCTCACCGGGACAGGGGGCTGCTGAAGCTTTCTTT.

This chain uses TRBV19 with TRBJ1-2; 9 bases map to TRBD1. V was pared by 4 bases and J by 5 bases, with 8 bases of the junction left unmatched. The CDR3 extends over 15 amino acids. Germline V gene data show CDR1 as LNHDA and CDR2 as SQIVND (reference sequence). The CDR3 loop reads CASSTLGQGVYGYTF. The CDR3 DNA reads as TGTGCCAGTAGTACCTTGGGACAGGGAGTGTATGGCTACACCTTC.

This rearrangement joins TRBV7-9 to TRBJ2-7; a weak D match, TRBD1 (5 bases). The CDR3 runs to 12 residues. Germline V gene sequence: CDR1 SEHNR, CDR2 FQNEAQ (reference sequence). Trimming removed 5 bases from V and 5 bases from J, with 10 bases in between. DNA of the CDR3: TGTGCCAGCAGCCTGACAGTCCACGAGCAGTACTTC. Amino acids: CASSLTVHEQYF.

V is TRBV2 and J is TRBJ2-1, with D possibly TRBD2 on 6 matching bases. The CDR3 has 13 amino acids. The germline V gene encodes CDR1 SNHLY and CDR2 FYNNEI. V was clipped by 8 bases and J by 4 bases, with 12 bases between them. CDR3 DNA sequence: TGTGCCAGCGGCGGGGAACTGTACAATGAGCAGTTCTTC. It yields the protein CASGGELYNEQFF.